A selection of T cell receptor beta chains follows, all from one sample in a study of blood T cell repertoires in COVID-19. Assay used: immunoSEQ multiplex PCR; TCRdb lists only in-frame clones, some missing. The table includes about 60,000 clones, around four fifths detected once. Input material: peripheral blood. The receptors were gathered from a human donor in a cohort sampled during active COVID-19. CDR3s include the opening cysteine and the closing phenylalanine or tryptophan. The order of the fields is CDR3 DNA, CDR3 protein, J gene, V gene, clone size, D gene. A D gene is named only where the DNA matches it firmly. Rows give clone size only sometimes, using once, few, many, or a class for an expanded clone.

CDR3 DNA: TGTGCCAGCAGTCCCACTCCCGGAAACACCATATATTTT
CDR3 protein: CASSPTPGNTIYF
J gene: TRBJ1-3
V gene: TRBV28
clone size: -
D gene: -

CDR3 DNA: TGTGCCAGCAGCCCCGGGGACAGGGGTTTTGAAAAACTGTTTTTT
CDR3 protein: CASSPGDRGFEKLFF
J gene: TRBJ1-4
V gene: TRBV11-2
clone size: -
D gene: TRBD1

CDR3 DNA: TGTGCCAGCAGCTCCAGGGCCGGGGGAAGCTCCTACAATGAGCAGTTCTTC
CDR3 protein: CASSSRAGGSSYNEQFF
J gene: TRBJ2-1
V gene: TRBV7-6
clone size: -
D gene: -

CDR3 DNA: TGTGCCTCCCACCTGACAGGAGAAAATTCACCCCTCCACTTT
CDR3 protein: CASHLTGENSPLHF
J gene: TRBJ1-6
V gene: TRBV30
clone size: -
D gene: -

CDR3 DNA: TGCGCCAGCAGCTTGTGGCCGGGGAGTTTTGGCTACACCTTC
CDR3 protein: CASSLWPGSFGYTF
J gene: TRBJ1-2
V gene: TRBV5-1
clone size: -
D gene: -

CDR3 DNA: TGCGCCAGCAGTCAAGGCACAGGGGGCCTTAATCAGCCCCAGCATTTT
CDR3 protein: CASSQGTGGLNQPQHF
J gene: TRBJ1-5
V gene: TRBV23-1
clone size: -
D gene: TRBD1

CDR3 DNA: TGTGCCAGCAGCTTCCCTCGAATAGCGGGGCTTAGTAAAGAGACCCAGTACTTC
CDR3 protein: CASSFPRIAGLSKETQYF
J gene: TRBJ2-5
V gene: TRBV11-3
clone size: -
D gene: TRBD2

CDR3 DNA: TGTGCCAGCAGCCCATCCCAAGGCCGTACAGTGGAAGCTTTCTTT
CDR3 protein: CASSPSQGRTVEAFF
J gene: TRBJ1-1
V gene: TRBV2
clone size: -
D gene: -

CDR3 DNA: TGTGCCAGCAGTCTCGACAGGGCTGGAAACACCATATATTTT
CDR3 protein: CASSLDRAGNTIYF
J gene: TRBJ1-3
V gene: TRBV6-6
clone size: -
D gene: TRBD1

CDR3 DNA: TGCGCCAGCAGCCAAGATAGGGGGCAAGGTGAAGCTTTCTTT
CDR3 protein: CASSQDRGQGEAFF
J gene: TRBJ1-1
V gene: TRBV4-3
clone size: -
D gene: TRBD1

CDR3 DNA: TGTGCCACCGGTGGGGACATTAACACTGAAGCTTTCTTT
CDR3 protein: CATGGDINTEAFF
J gene: TRBJ1-1
V gene: TRBV18
clone size: -
D gene: -

CDR3 DNA: TGTGCCAGCAGCCGGGTCTACGAGCAGTACTTC
CDR3 protein: CASSRVYEQYF
J gene: TRBJ2-7
V gene: TRBV6-5
clone size: -
D gene: -

CDR3 DNA: TGCGCCAGCAGCCATAGCGGGTCCGGGGAGCTGTTTTTT
CDR3 protein: CASSHSGSGELFF
J gene: TRBJ2-2
V gene: TRBV4-1
clone size: -
D gene: TRBD2

CDR3 DNA: TGTGCCAGCAGCGTAGCGGACAGGGGAAAACTGTTTTTT
CDR3 protein: CASSVADRGKLFF
J gene: TRBJ1-4
V gene: TRBV9
clone size: -
D gene: TRBD1

CDR3 DNA: TGTGCCAGCAGTGAAGGCGGGGGAGAGACCCAGTACTTC
CDR3 protein: CASSEGGGETQYF
J gene: TRBJ2-5
V gene: TRBV6-1
clone size: -
D gene: TRBD2

CDR3 DNA: TGTGCCAGCAGTTTATGGGGACAGAACTACGAGCAGTACTTC
CDR3 protein: CASSLWGQNYEQYF
J gene: TRBJ2-7
V gene: TRBV27
clone size: -
D gene: TRBD1

CDR3 DNA: TGCGCCAGCAGCAAATACGGACAGGGTAGCCCTGAAGCTTTCTTT
CDR3 protein: CASSKYGQGSPEAFF
J gene: TRBJ1-1
V gene: TRBV5-1
clone size: -
D gene: TRBD1

CDR3 DNA: TGTGCCAGCAGTGAGGATGACTTCGAGACCCAGTACTTC
CDR3 protein: CASSEDDFETQYF
J gene: TRBJ2-5
V gene: TRBV2
clone size: -
D gene: -

CDR3 DNA: TGTGCCAGCAGTCACCGGACAGATGGCTACACCTTC
CDR3 protein: CASSHRTDGYTF
J gene: TRBJ1-2
V gene: TRBV6-2/TRBV6-3
clone size: -
D gene: -

CDR3 DNA: TGTGCCAGTAGTTTTCCGGGACAGGGATATGGCTACACCTTC
CDR3 protein: CASSFPGQGYGYTF
J gene: TRBJ1-2
V gene: TRBV19
clone size: -
D gene: TRBD1

CDR3 DNA: TGTGCCAGCAGCTCACAGGGCGGGGGGTCCAACAATGAGCAGTTCTTC
CDR3 protein: CASSSQGGGSNNEQFF
J gene: TRBJ2-1
V gene: TRBV11-3
clone size: -
D gene: TRBD2

CDR3 DNA: TGCGCCAGCAGCACGGGGGGACCTTGGGAGCAGTACTTC
CDR3 protein: CASSTGGPWEQYF
J gene: TRBJ2-7
V gene: TRBV5-1
clone size: -
D gene: TRBD2

CDR3 DNA: TGTGCCTGGCGACTAGCGGTCGAGCAGTACTTC
CDR3 protein: CAWRLAVEQYF
J gene: TRBJ2-7
V gene: TRBV30
clone size: -
D gene: TRBD2

CDR3 DNA: TGTGCCAGCAGCTTATGGGGCCAACAGAACTCCTACGAGCAGTACTTC
CDR3 protein: CASSLWGQQNSYEQYF
J gene: TRBJ2-7
V gene: TRBV5-6
clone size: -
D gene: -

CDR3 DNA: TGTGCCAGCAGCGGGGGACAGGGGGCTTATAATTCACCCCTCCACTTT
CDR3 protein: CASSGGQGAYNSPLHF
J gene: TRBJ1-6
V gene: TRBV9
clone size: once
D gene: TRBD1

CDR3 DNA: TGTGCCAGCAGTTACCGGCAGGGCTCTTCCGAGCAGTACTTC
CDR3 protein: CASSYRQGSSEQYF
J gene: TRBJ2-7
V gene: TRBV6-5
clone size: -
D gene: -

CDR3 DNA: TGTGCCAGCAGCCTTGGACTAGGCAACTACAATGAGCAGTTCTTC
CDR3 protein: CASSLGLGNYNEQFF
J gene: TRBJ2-1
V gene: TRBV7-3
clone size: once
D gene: TRBD2

CDR3 DNA: TGTGCCACCAGTCGGGAGGGCTCCTACAATGAGCAGTTCTTC
CDR3 protein: CATSREGSYNEQFF
J gene: TRBJ2-1
V gene: TRBV24-1
clone size: -
D gene: TRBD2

CDR3 DNA: TGTGCCATCAGTGAGTTTCAGGGGGGACAGCCCCAGCATTTT
CDR3 protein: CAISEFQGGQPQHF
J gene: TRBJ1-5
V gene: TRBV10-3
clone size: -
D gene: TRBD1

CDR3 DNA: TGTGCCAGCAGCCACGGGGAAGGAAACACCATATATTTT
CDR3 protein: CASSHGEGNTIYF
J gene: TRBJ1-3
V gene: TRBV5-8
clone size: -
D gene: -

CDR3 DNA: TGTGCCAGCGGTCAGGGGGTCGATGAGCAGTTCTTC
CDR3 protein: CASGQGVDEQFF
J gene: TRBJ2-1
V gene: TRBV28
clone size: -
D gene: TRBD1

CDR3 DNA: TGTGCCAGCAGCCCCGGGACAGGGCCCCAGCCCCAGCATTTT
CDR3 protein: CASSPGTGPQPQHF
J gene: TRBJ1-5
V gene: TRBV25-1
clone size: -
D gene: TRBD1

CDR3 DNA: TGTGCCAGCAGCCCAGGACTAGCGGGGGGGCCCCACGAGCAGTACTTC
CDR3 protein: CASSPGLAGGPHEQYF
J gene: TRBJ2-7
V gene: TRBV7-2
clone size: -
D gene: TRBD2

CDR3 DNA: TGCAGCGGTGCGGGACAGGCCTCGGGCTACACCTTC
CDR3 protein: CSGAGQASGYTF
J gene: TRBJ1-2
V gene: TRBV29-1
clone size: -
D gene: TRBD1

CDR3 DNA: TGTGCCAGCAGCGGCCTTAAGGGGGTGAAGAACACCGGGGAGCTGTTTTTT
CDR3 protein: CASSGLKGVKNTGELFF
J gene: TRBJ2-2
V gene: TRBV11-3
clone size: once
D gene: -

CDR3 DNA: TGTGCCAGCAGCCCGCGGGGACAGGGCCAAGGCTACACCTTC
CDR3 protein: CASSPRGQGQGYTF
J gene: TRBJ1-2
V gene: TRBV7-8
clone size: -
D gene: TRBD1

CDR3 DNA: TGTGCCAGTACCAGGGAGGGCGAAGGGAGCTATGGCTACACCTTC
CDR3 protein: CASTREGEGSYGYTF
J gene: TRBJ1-2
V gene: TRBV19
clone size: -
D gene: -

CDR3 DNA: TGTGCCAGCAGCCAACAGCCTTGGGCAGGGTATGAGCAGTTCTTC
CDR3 protein: CASSQQPWAGYEQFF
J gene: TRBJ2-1
V gene: TRBV3-1/TRBV3-2
clone size: -
D gene: -

CDR3 DNA: TGTGCCAGCAGCTTAGATGGACTTCAGCCCCAGCATTTT
CDR3 protein: CASSLDGLQPQHF
J gene: TRBJ1-5
V gene: TRBV7-8
clone size: -
D gene: -

CDR3 DNA: TGTGCCAGCAGCTTAACGGGGGGAGAAGAGACCCAGTACTTC
CDR3 protein: CASSLTGGEETQYF
J gene: TRBJ2-5
V gene: TRBV7-3
clone size: -
D gene: -

CDR3 DNA: TGCGCCAGCAGCCAGACAGCGGATACGCAGTATTTT
CDR3 protein: CASSQTADTQYF
J gene: TRBJ2-3
V gene: TRBV5-1
clone size: -
D gene: -

CDR3 DNA: TGTGCCAGCAGCGTAGGACAGGGGGCGAGTGGAAACACCATATATTTT
CDR3 protein: CASSVGQGASGNTIYF
J gene: TRBJ1-3
V gene: TRBV9
clone size: -
D gene: TRBD1